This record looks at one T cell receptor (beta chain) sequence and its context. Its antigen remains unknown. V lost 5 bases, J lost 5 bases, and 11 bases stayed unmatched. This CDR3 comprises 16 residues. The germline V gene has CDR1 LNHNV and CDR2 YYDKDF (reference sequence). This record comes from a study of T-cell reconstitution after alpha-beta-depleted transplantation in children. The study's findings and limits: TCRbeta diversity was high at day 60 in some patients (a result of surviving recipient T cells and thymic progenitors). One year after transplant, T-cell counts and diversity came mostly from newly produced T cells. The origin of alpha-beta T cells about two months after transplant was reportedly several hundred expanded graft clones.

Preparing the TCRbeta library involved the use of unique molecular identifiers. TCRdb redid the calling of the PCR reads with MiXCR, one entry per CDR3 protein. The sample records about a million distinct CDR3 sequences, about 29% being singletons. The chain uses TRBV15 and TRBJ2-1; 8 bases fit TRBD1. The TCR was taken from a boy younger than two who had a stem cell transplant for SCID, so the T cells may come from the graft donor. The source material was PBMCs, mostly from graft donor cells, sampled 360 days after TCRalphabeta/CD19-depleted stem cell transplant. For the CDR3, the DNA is TGTGCCACCAGCTCCCGCCCGGGGACAGGAAACAATGAGCAGTTCTTC. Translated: CATSSRPGTGNNEQFF.